The present entry profiles one T cell receptor (beta chain) with its context. The specificity of this receptor is unknown. No per-base quality is available; no much larger clone lies one base away. A case-control design nested within a healthcare worker cohort in London, UK, was used, with weekly nasopharyngeal swab PCR tests and blood sampling performed. Healthcare workers were recruited during the week of the UK lockdown, between 23 and 31 March 2020, and followed weekly for up to roughly 15 weeks. The sample originates from a study of early T cells in non-severe SARS-CoV-2 infection listed by TCRdb under 2021. For context, the study as a whole: Because TCR sequencing was done on bulk RNA from unsorted whole blood, the alpha and beta chains could not be paired. Paper-wide results and their limitations: Matching against VDJdb was skewed toward anti-spike CD8 responses, likely underestimated virus-specific expansions, and missed private and CD4 specificities.

From a lookup of the germline V gene, CDR1 and CDR2 are MDHEN and SYDVKM. The V and J ends are trimmed by 2 bases and 6 bases, leaving 8 bases between them. CDR3 length: 12 amino acids, cysteine to phenylalanine. Only the CDR3 region is kept as DNA, spanning 36 bases read in frame from base 1. Library construction relied on 5' RACE. Sequencing instrument: NextSeq 500. Unique molecular identifiers were attached to individual cDNA molecules in the TCR library protocol so that sequencing error and PCR bias could be corrected. TCR alpha and beta chains were both sequenced, and the abundances of alpha and beta sequences in each sample were closely correlated with each other. On the study's bioinformatics: V gene, J gene and CDR3 annotation of TCR sequences was performed with Decombinator V4. Expanded TCRs were defined as changing significantly between any two time points under a Poisson model with p below 0.0001. Abundances of TCRs were expressed as counts per million after normalisation to the total number of TCRs sequenced in each sample. MAIT TCRs were defined by TRAV1-2 paired with TRAJ12, TRAJ20 or TRAJ33, and iNKT TCRs by TRAV10 paired with TRAJ18. VDJdb, accessed 1 November 2021, was searched for CMV, EBV and SARS-CoV-2 annotated TCRs, with TCRs annotated for multiple antigens excluded. TCRdb reprocessing: public reads trimmed at Q25 with fastp, clones called with MiXCR, in-frame beta chains kept. Here each entry gathers all rows of one CDR3 protein and keeps the most common genes and DNA. These V and J calls originate from TCRdb's pipeline instead of the authors' own analysis. For this sample there are 87,000 or so distinct CDR3 sequences; 13% to 15% appear just once. Under 6.5% of the sample is taken by the ten largest.

This chain joins TRBV28 to TRBJ2-7; the D element might be TRBD1 or TRBD2, as each aligns at 6 bases. This TCR derives from an adult who was a healthcare worker with PCR-confirmed SARS-CoV-2 infection or an uninfected control (not recorded which). Sequencing was done on a sample of whole blood. The CDR3 protein: CASSLGGPEQYF. In nucleotide form, the sequence is TGTGCCAGCAGTTTAGGGGGGCCCGAGCAGTACTTC.